Following are 8 T cell receptor beta chains from one sample sequenced in a study of identical twins. MiXCR was run by TCRdb on the 5' RACE reads, yielding one entry per CDR3 protein. The sample has 1.5 million to 2 million distinct CDR3 sequences, about 31% seen once; the top ten hold approximately 0.25%. The sequenced sample was cord blood. These receptors originate from a newborn girl in good health.

This clonotype turned up a few times. CDR3 coding DNA: TGTGCCAGCAGCTTCCACTCAGGGATCAGCCAGCCCCAGCATTTT. Protein sequence: CASSFHSGISQPQHF. This chain joins TRBV5-6 and TRBJ1-5; possible D gene TRBD1, 5 bases. The CDR3 contains 15 residues. The V gene's germline CDR1 is SGHDT and CDR2 YYEEEE. Trimming took off 2 bases at V and 7 bases at J, with 16 bases between the two ends.

This clonotype was seen a handful of times. The rearrangement uses TRBV20-1 and TRBJ1-2; no firm D call. Germline loops: CDR1 DFQATT, CDR2 SNEGSKA (reference sequence). V was clipped by 4 bases and J by 2 bases, with 8 bases between them. The CDR3 consists of 12 residues. The CDR3: CSAKARNYGYTF. For the CDR3, the DNA is TGCAGTGCTAAGGCCAGGAACTATGGCTACACCTTC.

CDR3 amino acids: CATSRDRKNTGELFF. The CDR3 DNA is TGTGCCACCAGCAGAGATCGGAAGAACACCGGGGAGCTGTTTTTT. This chain links TRBV15 with TRBJ2-2; D is undetermined. Germline CDR1 reads LNHNV; CDR2 reads YYDKDF (reference sequence). The CDR3 length is 15 residues. Trimming cost V 0 bases and J 1 base, with 6 bases left between them.

The V gene is TRBV21-1, the J gene TRBJ1-5; the table gives TRBD1 as D, unverified against the DNA. TRBV21-1 is a recognized pseudogene. CDR3 size: 18 residues. CDR3 residues: CASRGAGWVTFSNQPQHF. The CDR3 nucleotides read TGTGCCAGCAGGGGTGCAGGGTGGGTCACTTTCAGCAATCAGCCCCAGCATTTT.

This clonotype has ten or more counts. The gene calls are TRBV6-2 or TRBV6-3 and TRBJ2-7; TRBD2 agrees at 11 bases. The CDR3 extends over 18 amino acids. The junction had 17 bases not matched to a gene; V was cut back by 6 bases and J by 4 bases. Looked up from germline, CDR1 is MNHEY and CDR2 is SVGEGT. The CDR3 sequence: CASSQQLGLAVDLYEQYF. CDR3 sequence (DNA): TGTGCCAGCAGCCAGCAGTTGGGACTAGCGGTTGACCTTTACGAGCAGTACTTC.

V is TRBV2 and J is TRBJ1-5, with D possibly being TRBD1 (5 bases). Germline CDR1 is SNHLY and CDR2 is FYNNEI. With 4 bases removed from V and 12 bases from J, the gap between germline ends came to 10 bases. The CDR3 has 11 amino acids. This CDR3 is CASSGQRLQHF. The CDR3 DNA reads TGTGCCAGCAGTGGACAGCGGCTCCAGCATTTT.

The rearrangement joins TRBV5-6 to TRBJ2-4, with a tentative D call TRBD1 (5 bases). The V gene lost 4 bases and the J gene lost 0 bases, with 8 bases spanning the gap. Germline V gives CDR1 SGHDT, CDR2 YYEEEE. The CDR3 is 14 residues long. CDR3 region: CASSGALAKNIQYF. The CDR3 bases are TGTGCCAGCAGCGGGGCGTTAGCCAAAAACATTCAGTACTTC.

The table lists this clonotype with a count of one. The chain joins TRBV19 to TRBJ1-2, with 7 bases identical to TRBD1. The CDR3 has 15 residues. The trim removed 3 bases at V and 2 bases at J, leaving 6 bases unmatched. Germline CDR1 LNHDA, CDR2 SQIVND (reference sequence). The CDR3 loop is CASSIPNRGNYGYTF. CDR3 nucleotide sequence: TGTGCCAGTAGTATCCCGAACAGGGGAAACTATGGCTACACCTTC.